This T cell receptor (beta chain) was observed in a study of early T cells in non-severe SARS-CoV-2 infection. Study observations and caveats: Anti-spike CD8 responses were favored in VDJdb matching, and private and CD4 specificities were missed.

A word on this clonotype: Its antigen is not known.

Germline values: CDR1 MNHNY, CDR2 SVGAGI (reference sequence). The CDR3 covers 17 residues. With V trimmed by 5 bases and J by 4 bases, 15 bases remained unmatched. TCRdb processed the 5' RACE reads anew with MiXCR; each CDR3 protein has one entry. The sample records about 130,000 distinct CDR3 sequences, under 15% being singletons. The TCR was taken from an adult who was a healthcare worker with PCR-confirmed SARS-CoV-2 infection or an uninfected control (not recorded which). The sequenced sample was whole blood. The chain employs TRBV6-6 and TRBJ1-2; TRBD1 matches at 8 bases. The DNA for the CDR3 is TGTGCCAGCAGTCCGGGATCGTGGACAGGGAACCTCTATGGCTACACCTTC. Its protein product is CASSPGSWTGNLYGYTF.